A single sample is the source of the 28 T cell receptor beta chains below, sequenced in a study of T cells after yellow fever vaccination. TCRdb re-analysed the 5' RACE reads in MiXCR, keeping a single row per CDR3 protein. The data contain about 74,000 distinct CDR3 sequences, roughly 6.9% of them singletons. This specimen was CD8+ T cells sorted from PBMCs, taken about 5 days after the first yellow fever vaccination. Every receptor here comes from a man younger than 30 who received the YFV17D yellow fever vaccine.

The sample holds a few counts of this clonotype. The V gene is TRBV30, the J gene TRBJ2-7; 8 bases match TRBD2. Germline V gene data show CDR1 as GTSNPN and CDR2 as SVGIG (reference sequence). Trimming removed 2 bases from V and 9 bases from J; junction bases left unmatched: 12. The CDR3 length is 14 residues. The CDR3 is CAWSPIRGGFRQYF. The CDR3 DNA is TGTGCCTGGAGTCCCATTCGCGGGGGGTTTCGGCAGTACTTC.

This clonotype was seen ten or more times. J is TRBJ2-3 and V is TRBV5-1, with D uncertain. Trimming took off 0 bases at V and 6 bases at J, with 8 bases between the two ends. CDR3 length: 13 residues. CDR1 is SGHRS, CDR2 YFSETQ, per germline. As DNA, the CDR3 is TGCGCCAGCAGCTTGGTACCTGGGGATACGCAGTATTTT. Residues: CASSLVPGDTQYF. The full variable domain, with the rest looked up from reference TRBV5-1 and TRBJ2-3, is KAGVTQTPRYLIKTRGQQVTLSCSPISGHRSVSWYQQTPGQGLQFLFEYFSETQRNKGNFPGRFSGRQFSNSRSEMNVSTLELGDSALYLCASSLVPGDTQYFGPGTRLTVL.

This clonotype was seen a few times. This rearrangement joins TRBV6-1 to TRBJ2-2, with TRBD1 as a possible D gene (6 bases). CDR3 length: 15 amino acids. The ends were cut back, 6 bases at V and 1 base at J, with 12 bases in the middle. The germline V gene encodes CDR1 MNHNS and CDR2 SASEGT. Here the CDR3 DNA reads TGTGCCAGCAGCCCCGGGACATTGAACACCGGGGAGCTGTTTTTT. Its protein product is CASSPGTLNTGELFF.

This clonotype was counted many times. The rearrangement uses TRBV6-5 and TRBJ2-1; a possible D gene is TRBD1 (6 bases). V lost 5 bases and J 8 bases, leaving 22 bases between the germline ends. Germline CDR1 is MNHEY and CDR2 is SVGAGI. The CDR3 is 16 residues long. This CDR3 is CASSGDVGNGGDEQFF. The CDR3 bases are TGTGCCAGCAGTGGGGACGTCGGGAATGGGGGCGATGAGCAGTTCTTC.

The V and J genes are TRBV2 and TRBJ2-1, with 13 bases lining up with TRBD2. V gave up 6 bases and J gave up 6 bases; unmatched junction bases: 5. This CDR3 is built from 15 residues. Germline V gene sequence: CDR1 SNHLY, CDR2 FYNNEI. Here the CDR3 DNA reads TGTGCCAGCAGGGTACTAGCGGGGGGGAGCAATGAGCAGTTCTTC. This encodes CASRVLAGGSNEQFF.

The V and J genes are TRBV7-9 and TRBJ1-5; D gene ambiguous. CDR3 length equals 14 residues. The germline V gene has CDR1 SEHNR and CDR2 FQNEAQ (reference sequence). V lost 5 bases to trimming and J lost 2 bases, with 10 bases between them. The CDR3 DNA is TGTGCCAGCAGCCCCGACAATGGCAATCAGCCCCAGCATTTT. Protein: CASSPDNGNQPQHF.

Only a few counts were recorded for this clonotype. V is TRBV27 and J is TRBJ2-7; 11 nucleotides match TRBD2. V dropped 1 base and J dropped 5; count of bases not matched to a gene: 4. This CDR3 comprises 15 residues. Looked up from germline, CDR1 is MNHEY and CDR2 is SMNVEV (reference sequence). CDR3 bases: TGTGCCAGCAGTTTATTGGCTAGCGGGGGGCACGAGCAGTACTTC. Amino acids: CASSLLASGGHEQYF.

This clonotype was observed many times. V usage is TRBV6-2 or TRBV6-3 and J usage is TRBJ2-1; no reliable D call. Germline lookup yields CDR1 MNHEY and CDR2 SVGEGT. The length of the CDR3 is 14 residues. V gave up 0 bases and J gave up 8 bases, with 11 bases separating them. In nucleotides, the CDR3 is TGTGCCAGCAGTTACTCTGGGGTCCCGGATGAGCAGTTCTTC. It encodes CASSYSGVPDEQFF.

The chain uses TRBV20-1 and TRBJ2-1; D ambiguous. Looked up from germline, CDR1 is DFQATT and CDR2 is SNEGSKA (reference sequence). Trimming cost V 1 base and J 8 bases, with 15 bases left between them. There are 14 residues in the CDR3. The CDR3 region is CSARVGGSIYEQFF. The CDR3 DNA is TGCAGTGCTAGAGTAGGTGGTAGCATCTATGAGCAGTTCTTC.

This clonotype was seen more than once but under ten times. The chain joins TRBV20-1 to TRBJ2-7, with TRBD2 identical over 9 bases. With 2 bases clipped from V and 0 bases from J, the junction kept 2 bases outside the gene matches. CDR1 and CDR2 from the germline V gene are DFQATT and SNEGSKA (reference sequence). This CDR3 has 14 amino acids. The CDR3 loop reads CSARKRGVSYEQYV. CDR3 sequence (DNA): TGCAGTGCTAGAAAGCGGGGGGTCTCCTACGAGCAGTACGTC.

This clonotype was seen only a few times. CDR3 sequence: CASSFSLVYGYTF. The CDR3 DNA is TGTGCCAGCAGTTTTTCCCTCGTCTATGGCTACACCTTC. The genes are TRBV12-3 or TRBV12-4 and TRBJ1-2; D is ambiguous. The CDR3 consists of 13 residues. Trimming shortened V by 3 bases and J by 4 bases, and 9 bases separated the two germline ends.

This chain links TRBV12-3 or TRBV12-4 with TRBJ1-1, with TRBD1 as a possible D gene (5 bases). CDR3 length: 13 amino acids. V lost 3 bases and J 8 bases, leaving 13 bases between the germline ends. CDR3 in DNA: TGTGCCAGCAGTTTTTCGGGGGTGGGCGAAGCTTTCTTT. Translating it yields CASSFSGVGEAFF.

This clonotype was detected many times. V is TRBV4-3 and J is TRBJ2-7; 7 nucleotides agree with TRBD1. The CDR3 spans 14 residues. V lost 2 bases to trimming and J lost 5 bases; unmatched junction nucleotides: 6. Germline loops: CDR1 LGHNA, CDR2 YSLEER. The CDR3 DNA is TGCGCCAGCAGCCAAACTTGGACAGGTGACGAGCAGTACTTC. Protein: CASSQTWTGDEQYF.

This clonotype came up a few times. V usage is TRBV4-3 and J usage is TRBJ2-1; tentative D call: TRBD2 (6 bases). The germline V and J ends were trimmed by 1 base and 4 bases, with 8 bases remaining between them. Looked up from germline, CDR1 is LGHNA and CDR2 is YSLEER. The CDR3 is 14 amino acids. CDR3 sequence: CASSQVAGYNEQFF. The CDR3 bases are TGCGCCAGCAGCCAAGTTGCGGGGTACAATGAGCAGTTCTTC.

This clonotype has more than one count but fewer than ten. The V gene is TRBV10-3, the J gene TRBJ1-5; D gene uncertain. Germline assignment: CDR1 ENHRY and CDR2 SYGVKD. With 3 bases removed from V and 6 bases from J, the gap between germline ends came to 9 bases. CDR3 length equals 13 residues. CDR3 loop: CAISESSSQPQHF. The CDR3 coding sequence is TGTGCCATCAGTGAAAGCTCTTCTCAGCCCCAGCATTTT.

This clonotype was counted only a few times. The chain combines TRBV12-3 or TRBV12-4 with TRBJ2-1; D gene unclear. V shed 4 bases and J shed 7 bases, with 2 bases lying between them. The CDR3 has 10 amino acids. In DNA form, the CDR3 reads TGTGCCAGCAGTTCGAATGAGCAGTTCTTC. The encoded protein is CASSSNEQFF.

The chain combines TRBV7-8 with TRBJ2-2; perhaps TRBD1 as D (5 bases). Trimming left V 7 bases short and J 3 bases short, with 9 bases between. The CDR3 is 13 amino acids. CDR1 is SGHVS, CDR2 FQNEAQ, per germline. CDR3 sequence: CASNGAYTGELFF. CDR3 bases: TGTGCCAGCAATGGGGCCTACACCGGGGAGCTGTTTTTT.

The chain couples TRBV6-1 to TRBJ2-2; possible D gene TRBD1, 6 bases. CDR3 length equals 16 residues. V was pared by 5 bases and J by 4 bases, with 17 bases between. Germline assignment: CDR1 MNHNS and CDR2 SASEGT. The DNA for the CDR3 is TGTGCCAGCAGTCCCATGCCAGGGGCAAGCACCGGGGAGCTGTTTTTT. Its protein is CASSPMPGASTGELFF.

This clonotype was seen many times. This chain joins TRBV4-1 and TRBJ1-5, with D tentatively TRBD1 (6 bases). The CDR3 is 15 amino acids. Germline CDR1 is MGHRA and CDR2 is YSYEKL. Trimming stripped 0 bases from V and 4 bases from J, with 10 bases between. The CDR3: CASSQDTGSNQPQHF. The CDR3 coding sequence is TGCGCCAGCAGCCAAGATACAGGGAGTAATCAGCCCCAGCATTTT.

This chain links TRBV7-9 with TRBJ2-5, with D uncertain. The V gene lost 5 bases and the J gene lost 2 bases, with 21 bases spanning the gap. The CDR3 runs to 17 residues. The germline gives CDR1 SEHNR, CDR2 FQNEAQ (reference sequence). The CDR3 DNA sequence: TGTGCCAGCAGCCACCTCAGGACCACCACTGGGCAAGAGACCCAGTACTTC. This translates into CASSHLRTTTGQETQYF.

Ten or more counts support this clonotype. The chain employs TRBV10-3 and TRBJ2-7; 8 bases fit TRBD1. The V and J ends lost 0 bases and 4 bases, in that order; junction bases with no gene match: 2. Germline V CDR1 and CDR2: ENHRY, SYGVKD. This CDR3 comprises 14 residues. The CDR3 sequence is CAISESGQGYEQYV. DNA of the CDR3: TGTGCCATCAGTGAGTCTGGACAGGGATACGAGCAGTACGTC.

The sample holds a few counts of this clonotype. A junction boundary mismatches the germline segment, possibly from a read error. V and J are TRBV7-7 and TRBJ2-2, with TRBD1 identical over 8 bases. CDR1 and CDR2 from the germline V gene are SSHAT and FNYEAQ (reference sequence). The CDR3 is made up of 20 amino acids. CDR3 region: CASSARPRKTGTGNTGELFF. The CDR3 nucleotides read TGTGCTAGCAGCGCCCGCCCGCGGAAGACCGGGACAGGGAACACCGGGGAGCTGTTTTTT.

V and J are TRBV7-6 and TRBJ2-7, with 8 bases that match TRBD2. The CDR3 extends over 15 amino acids. V was clipped by 0 bases and J by 4 bases; unmatched bases: 5. The germline V gene has CDR1 SGHVS and CDR2 FNYEAQ. The CDR3 DNA reads TGTGCCAGCAGCTTAGCGCTCGGCGGGGGGTACGAGCAGTACTTC. This translates into CASSLALGGGYEQYF.

As concerns this clonotype: This may come from a read error, since a much larger clone is one base off. The J gene is TRBJ2-1, the V gene TRBV12-3 or TRBV12-4; tentative D call: TRBD1 (6 bases). V was shortened by 7 bases and J by 6 bases, with 16 bases between the two germline ends. The CDR3 loop spans 14 amino acids. CDR3 DNA sequence: TGTGCCAGCACCCTGGGGGCAGGGCGCAATGAGCAGTTCTTC. The encoded protein is CASTLGAGRNEQFF.

This chain connects TRBV27 to TRBJ1-2; 7 bases are shared with TRBD1. Losses at the gene ends were 3 bases for V and 0 bases for J; bases not matched to a gene: 7. The CDR3 runs to 16 residues. Germline-derived CDR1 and CDR2 are MNHEY and SMNVEV (reference sequence). CDR3: CASSFRRTGANYGYTF. CDR3 coding DNA: TGTGCCAGCAGTTTCCGGCGGACAGGAGCTAACTATGGCTACACCTTC.

The chain combines TRBV4-3 with TRBJ2-1; 11 positions match TRBD1. Germline V gives CDR1 LGHNA, CDR2 YSLEER. Germline trimming cut 3 bases from V and 8 bases from J; bases unmatched to any gene: 6. The CDR3 totals 15 residues. In nucleotides, the CDR3 is TGCGCCAGCAGCCAGTACGGACAGGGGGCCGATGAGCAGTTCTTC. Its translation is CASSQYGQGADEQFF.

This clonotype was counted only a few times. The rearrangement joins TRBV5-1 to TRBJ2-5, with a possible D match to TRBD1 (5 bases). V lost 1 base and J 2 bases, leaving 6 bases between the germline ends. Germline V gene data show CDR1 as SGHRS and CDR2 as YFSETQ. This CDR3 is 13 amino acids long. CDR3 DNA sequence: TGCGCCAGCAGCTTGAACAGGCAAGAGACCCAGTACTTC. Amino acids: CASSLNRQETQYF.

This clonotype was recorded many times. The V call is TRBV6-1, the J call TRBJ2-5; D may be TRBD2 (6 bases). The V and J ends lost 5 bases and 7 bases respectively, with 17 bases between them. The CDR3 length is 14 residues. Germline V CDR1 and CDR2: MNHNS, SASEGT. The CDR3 protein is CASSKSGLKGTQYF. DNA for the CDR3: TGTGCCAGCAGTAAGAGCGGGCTAAAAGGGACCCAGTACTTC.